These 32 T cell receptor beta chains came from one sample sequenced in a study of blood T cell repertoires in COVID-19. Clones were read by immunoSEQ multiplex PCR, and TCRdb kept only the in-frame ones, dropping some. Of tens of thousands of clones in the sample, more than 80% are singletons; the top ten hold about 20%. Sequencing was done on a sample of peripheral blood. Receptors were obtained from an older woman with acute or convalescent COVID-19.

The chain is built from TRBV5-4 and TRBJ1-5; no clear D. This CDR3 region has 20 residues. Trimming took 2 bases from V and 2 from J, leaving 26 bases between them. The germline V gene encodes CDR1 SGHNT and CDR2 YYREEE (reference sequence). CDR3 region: CASSFRAEGGIRIGNQPQHF. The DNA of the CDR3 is TGTGCCAGCAGCTTTAGGGCGGAGGGAGGGATCCGAATCGGCAATCAGCCCCAGCATTTT.

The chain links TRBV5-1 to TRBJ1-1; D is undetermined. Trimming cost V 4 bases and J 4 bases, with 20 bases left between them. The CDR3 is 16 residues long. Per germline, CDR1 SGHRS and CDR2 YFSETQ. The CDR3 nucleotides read TGCGCCAGCAGCCTGGAAGGCGGAGAGCGGGGCACTGAAGCTTTCTTT. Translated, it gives CASSLEGGERGTEAFF.

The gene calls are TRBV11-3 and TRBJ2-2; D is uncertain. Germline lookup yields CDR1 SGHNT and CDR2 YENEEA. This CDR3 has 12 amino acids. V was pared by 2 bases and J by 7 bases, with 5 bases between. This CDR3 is CASSLTGGELFF. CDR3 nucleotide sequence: TGTGCCAGCAGCTTAACCGGCGGGGAGCTGTTTTTT.

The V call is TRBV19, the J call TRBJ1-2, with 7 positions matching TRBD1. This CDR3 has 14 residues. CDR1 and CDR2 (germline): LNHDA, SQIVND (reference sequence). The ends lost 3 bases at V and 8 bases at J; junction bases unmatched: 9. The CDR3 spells CASSMVRGNSGYTF. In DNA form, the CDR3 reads TGTGCCAGTAGTATGGTCAGGGGGAATTCAGGCTACACCTTC. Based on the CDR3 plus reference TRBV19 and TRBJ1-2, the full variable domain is DGGITQSPKYLFRKEGQNVTLSCEQNLNHDAMYWYRQDPGQGLRLIYYSQIVNDFQKGDIAEGYSVSREKKESFPLTVTSAQKNPTAFYLCASSMVRGNSGYTFGSGTRLTVV.

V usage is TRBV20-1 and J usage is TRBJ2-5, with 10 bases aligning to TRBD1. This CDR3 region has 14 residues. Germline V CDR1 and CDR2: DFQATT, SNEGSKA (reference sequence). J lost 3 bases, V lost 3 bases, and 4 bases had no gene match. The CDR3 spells CSASPGQGKETQYF. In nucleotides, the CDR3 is TGCAGTGCTAGTCCGGGACAGGGGAAAGAGACCCAGTACTTC.

The CDR3 here is CASSEEGGNGQPQHF. Here the CDR3 DNA reads TGTGCCAGCAGTGAAGAGGGGGGGAATGGTCAGCCCCAGCATTTT. The chain links TRBV2 to TRBJ1-5; maybe TRBD1 (6 bases). The CDR3 totals 15 residues. The germline CDR1 and CDR2 sequences are SNHLY and FYNNEI. Trimming left V 1 base short and J 6 bases short, with 13 bases between.

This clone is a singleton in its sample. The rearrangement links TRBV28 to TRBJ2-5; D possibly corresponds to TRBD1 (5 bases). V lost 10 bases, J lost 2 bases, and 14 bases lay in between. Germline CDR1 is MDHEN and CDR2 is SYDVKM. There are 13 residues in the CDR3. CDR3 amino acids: CATLRGRQETQYF. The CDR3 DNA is TGTGCCACCCTAAGGGGCCGGCAAGAGACCCAGTACTTC.

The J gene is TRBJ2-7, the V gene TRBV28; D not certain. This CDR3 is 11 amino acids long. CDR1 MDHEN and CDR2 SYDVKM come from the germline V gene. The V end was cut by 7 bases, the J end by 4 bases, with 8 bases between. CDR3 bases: TGTGCCAGCAAGGAACAGTACGAGCAGTACTTC. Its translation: CASKEQYEQYF.

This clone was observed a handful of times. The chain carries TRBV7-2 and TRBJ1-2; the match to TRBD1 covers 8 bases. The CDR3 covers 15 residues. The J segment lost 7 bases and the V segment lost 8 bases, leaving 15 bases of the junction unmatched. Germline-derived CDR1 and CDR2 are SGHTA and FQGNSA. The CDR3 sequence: CASGRGQVPSGGYTF. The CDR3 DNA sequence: TGTGCCAGCGGTAGGGGACAGGTCCCCTCGGGTGGCTACACCTTC.

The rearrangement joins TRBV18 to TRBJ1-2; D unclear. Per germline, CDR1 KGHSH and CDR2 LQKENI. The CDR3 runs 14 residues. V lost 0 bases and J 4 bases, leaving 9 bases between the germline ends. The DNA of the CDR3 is TGTGCCAGCTCACCACCGGCCAGTTCCTATGGCTACACCTTC. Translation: CASSPPASSYGYTF.

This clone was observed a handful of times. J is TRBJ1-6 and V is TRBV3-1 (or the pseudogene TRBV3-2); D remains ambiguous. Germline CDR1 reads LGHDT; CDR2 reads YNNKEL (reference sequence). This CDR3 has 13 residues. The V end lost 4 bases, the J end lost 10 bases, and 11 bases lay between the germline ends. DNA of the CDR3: TGTGCCAGCAGCCGCGAACCCCACTCACCCCTCCACTTT. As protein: CASSREPHSPLHF.

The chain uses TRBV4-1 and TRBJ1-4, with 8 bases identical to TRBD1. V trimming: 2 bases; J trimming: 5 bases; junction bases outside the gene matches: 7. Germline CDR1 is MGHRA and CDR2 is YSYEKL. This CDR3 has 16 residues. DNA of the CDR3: TGCGCCAGCAGCCAACCGAGGACAGGGCTCAATGAAAAACTGTTTTTT. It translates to CASSQPRTGLNEKLFF.

Here the CDR3 reads CASSLERGTGYGYTF. The CDR3 nucleotides are TGTGCCAGCAGCTTAGAAAGGGGGACAGGCTATGGCTACACCTTC. This rearrangement joins TRBV11-2 to TRBJ1-2, with 8 bases that match TRBD1. Germline V gene data show CDR1 as SGHAT and CDR2 as FQNNGV. Losses at the gene ends were 0 bases for V and 4 bases for J; bases not matched to a gene: 4. CDR3 size: 15 residues.

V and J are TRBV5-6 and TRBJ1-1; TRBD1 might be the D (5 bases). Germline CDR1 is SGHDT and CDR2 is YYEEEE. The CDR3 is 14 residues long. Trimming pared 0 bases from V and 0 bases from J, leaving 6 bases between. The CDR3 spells CASSLDRLNTEAFF. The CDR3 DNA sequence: TGTGCCAGCAGCTTGGACAGGTTGAACACTGAAGCTTTCTTT.

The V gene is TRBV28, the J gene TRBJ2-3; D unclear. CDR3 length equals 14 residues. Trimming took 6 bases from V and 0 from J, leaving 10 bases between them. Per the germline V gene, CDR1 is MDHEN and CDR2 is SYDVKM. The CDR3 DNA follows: TGTGCCAGCAGGACGGGTTCTAGCACAGATACGCAGTATTTT. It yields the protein CASRTGSSTDTQYF. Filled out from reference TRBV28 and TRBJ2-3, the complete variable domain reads DVKVTQSSRYLVKRTGEKVFLECVQDMDHENMFWYRQDPGLGLRLIYFSYDVKMKEKGDIPEGYSVSREKKERFSLILESASTNQTSMYLCASRTGSSTDTQYFGPGTRLTVL.

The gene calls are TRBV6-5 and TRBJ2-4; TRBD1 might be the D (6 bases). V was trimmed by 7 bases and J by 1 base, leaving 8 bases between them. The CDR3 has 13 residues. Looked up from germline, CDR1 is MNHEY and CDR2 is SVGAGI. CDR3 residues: CASKQGAKNIQYF. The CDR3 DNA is TGTGCCAGCAAGCAGGGGGCCAAAAACATTCAGTACTTC.

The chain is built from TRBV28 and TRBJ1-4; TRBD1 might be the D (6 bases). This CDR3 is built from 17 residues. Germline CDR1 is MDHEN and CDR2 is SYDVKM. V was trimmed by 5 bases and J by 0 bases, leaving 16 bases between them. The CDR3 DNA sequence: TGTGCCAGCAGTCCGGCAGGGGCCATTGCAACTAATGAAAAACTGTTTTTT. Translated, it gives CASSPAGAIATNEKLFF.

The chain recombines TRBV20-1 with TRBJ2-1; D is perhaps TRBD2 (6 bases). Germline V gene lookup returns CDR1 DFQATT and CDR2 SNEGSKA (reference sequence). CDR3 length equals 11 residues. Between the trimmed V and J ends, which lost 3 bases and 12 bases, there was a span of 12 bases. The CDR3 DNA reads TGCAGTGCTAGGGCGGGATCTAGGCAGTTCTTC. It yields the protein CSARAGSRQFF.

CDR3: CASSGGGVGTNQPQHF. For the CDR3, the DNA is TGTGCCAGCAGCGGGGGCGGTGTTGGTACCAATCAGCCCCAGCATTTT. J is TRBJ1-5 and V is TRBV9, with D possibly matching TRBD1 (5 bases). The CDR3 spans 16 residues. CDR1 is SGDLS, CDR2 YYNGEE, per germline. Trimming left V 3 bases short and J 3 bases short, with 16 bases between.

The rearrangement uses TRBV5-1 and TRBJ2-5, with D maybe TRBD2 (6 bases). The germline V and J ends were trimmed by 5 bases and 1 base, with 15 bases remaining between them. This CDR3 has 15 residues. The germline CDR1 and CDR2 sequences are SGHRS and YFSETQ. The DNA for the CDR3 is TGCGCCAGCAGTGCGGGGAACCCCCTCCAAGAGACCCAGTACTTC. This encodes CASSAGNPLQETQYF. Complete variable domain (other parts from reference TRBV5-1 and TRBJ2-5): KAGVTQTPRYLIKTRGQQVTLSCSPISGHRSVSWYQQTPGQGLQFLFEYFSETQRNKGNFPGRFSGRQFSNSRSEMNVSTLELGDSALYLCASSAGNPLQETQYFGPGTRLLVL.

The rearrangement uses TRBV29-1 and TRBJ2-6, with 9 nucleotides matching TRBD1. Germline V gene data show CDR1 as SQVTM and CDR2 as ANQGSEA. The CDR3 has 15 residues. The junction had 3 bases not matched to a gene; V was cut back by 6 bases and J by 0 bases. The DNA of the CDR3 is TGCAGCGTGGGACAGGGTAGCTCTGGGGCCAACGTCCTGACTTTC. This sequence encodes CSVGQGSSGANVLTF.

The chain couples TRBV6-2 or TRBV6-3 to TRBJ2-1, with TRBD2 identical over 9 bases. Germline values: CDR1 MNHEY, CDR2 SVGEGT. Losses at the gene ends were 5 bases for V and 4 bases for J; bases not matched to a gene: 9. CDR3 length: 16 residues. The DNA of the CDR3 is TGTGCCAGCAGTCGTCTGCCAGCGGGAGGTTACAATGAGCAGTTCTTC. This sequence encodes CASSRLPAGGYNEQFF.

The CDR3 region has the DNA TGTGCCAGCAGTTTCGGAGGGTATAGAGGCTACACCTTC. This encodes CASSFGGYRGYTF. V gene TRBV12-3 or TRBV12-4 combines with J gene TRBJ1-2; no firm D call. This CDR3 is 13 amino acids long. V was cut by 3 bases and J by 8 bases, with 13 bases left in between.

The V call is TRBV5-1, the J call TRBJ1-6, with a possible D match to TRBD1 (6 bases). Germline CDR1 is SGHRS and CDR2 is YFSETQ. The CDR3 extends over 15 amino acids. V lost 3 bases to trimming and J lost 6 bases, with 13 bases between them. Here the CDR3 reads CASSYSTGSNSPLHF. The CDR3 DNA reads TGCGCCAGCAGCTATTCGACAGGCAGTAATTCACCCCTCCACTTT.

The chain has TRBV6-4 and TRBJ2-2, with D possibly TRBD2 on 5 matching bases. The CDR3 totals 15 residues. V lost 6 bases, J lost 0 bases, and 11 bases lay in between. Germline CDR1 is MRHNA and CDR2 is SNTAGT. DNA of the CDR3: TGTGCCAGCAGCCCGACTACATCGAACACCGGGGAGCTGTTTTTT. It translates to CASSPTTSNTGELFF.

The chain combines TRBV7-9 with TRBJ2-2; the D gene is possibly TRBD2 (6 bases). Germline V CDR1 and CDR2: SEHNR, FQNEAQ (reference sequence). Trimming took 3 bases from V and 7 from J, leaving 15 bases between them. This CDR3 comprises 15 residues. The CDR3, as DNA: TGTGCCAGCAGCTTTCTGACGGGAGAGATCGGGGAGCTGTTTTTT. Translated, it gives CASSFLTGEIGELFF.

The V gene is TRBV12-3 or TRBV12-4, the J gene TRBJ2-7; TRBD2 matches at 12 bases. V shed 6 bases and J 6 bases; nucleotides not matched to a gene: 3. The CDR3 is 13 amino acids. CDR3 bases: TGTGCCAGCAGGAGGACTAGCGGGACCGAGCAGTACTTC. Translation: CASRRTSGTEQYF.

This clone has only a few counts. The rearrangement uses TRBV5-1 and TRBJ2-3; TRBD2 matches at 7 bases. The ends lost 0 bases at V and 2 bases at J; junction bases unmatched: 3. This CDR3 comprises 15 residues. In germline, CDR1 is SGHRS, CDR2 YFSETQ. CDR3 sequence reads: CASSLEGGYTDTQYF. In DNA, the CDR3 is TGCGCCAGCAGCTTGGAGGGAGGGTACACAGATACGCAGTATTTT.

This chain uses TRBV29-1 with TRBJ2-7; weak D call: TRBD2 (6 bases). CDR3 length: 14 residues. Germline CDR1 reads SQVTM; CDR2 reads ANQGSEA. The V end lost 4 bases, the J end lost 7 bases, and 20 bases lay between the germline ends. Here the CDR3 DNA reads TGCAGCGTTGGGCCCCGCGGGACCTCAGTAGAGCAGTACTTC. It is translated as CSVGPRGTSVEQYF.

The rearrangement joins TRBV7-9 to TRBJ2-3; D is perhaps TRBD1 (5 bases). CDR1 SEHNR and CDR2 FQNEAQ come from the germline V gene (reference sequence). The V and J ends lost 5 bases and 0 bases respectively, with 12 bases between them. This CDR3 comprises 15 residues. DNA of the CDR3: TGTGCCAGCAGCCCCCGACAGAAAAGCACAGATACGCAGTATTTT. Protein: CASSPRQKSTDTQYF.

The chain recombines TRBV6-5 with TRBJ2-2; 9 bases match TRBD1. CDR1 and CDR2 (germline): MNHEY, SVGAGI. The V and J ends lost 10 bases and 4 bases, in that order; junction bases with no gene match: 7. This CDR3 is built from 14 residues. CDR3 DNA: TGTGCCACCACAGGGGGCGTTATCACCGGGGAGCTGTTTTTT. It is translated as CATTGGVITGELFF.

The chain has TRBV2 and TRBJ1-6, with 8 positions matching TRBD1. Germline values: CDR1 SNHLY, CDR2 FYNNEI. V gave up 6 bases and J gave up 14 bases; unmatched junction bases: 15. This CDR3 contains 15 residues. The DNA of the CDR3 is TGTGCCAGCAGGGCAGGGGGCGGCCGTTCGGCTTCCCTCCACTTT. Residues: CASRAGGGRSASLHF.